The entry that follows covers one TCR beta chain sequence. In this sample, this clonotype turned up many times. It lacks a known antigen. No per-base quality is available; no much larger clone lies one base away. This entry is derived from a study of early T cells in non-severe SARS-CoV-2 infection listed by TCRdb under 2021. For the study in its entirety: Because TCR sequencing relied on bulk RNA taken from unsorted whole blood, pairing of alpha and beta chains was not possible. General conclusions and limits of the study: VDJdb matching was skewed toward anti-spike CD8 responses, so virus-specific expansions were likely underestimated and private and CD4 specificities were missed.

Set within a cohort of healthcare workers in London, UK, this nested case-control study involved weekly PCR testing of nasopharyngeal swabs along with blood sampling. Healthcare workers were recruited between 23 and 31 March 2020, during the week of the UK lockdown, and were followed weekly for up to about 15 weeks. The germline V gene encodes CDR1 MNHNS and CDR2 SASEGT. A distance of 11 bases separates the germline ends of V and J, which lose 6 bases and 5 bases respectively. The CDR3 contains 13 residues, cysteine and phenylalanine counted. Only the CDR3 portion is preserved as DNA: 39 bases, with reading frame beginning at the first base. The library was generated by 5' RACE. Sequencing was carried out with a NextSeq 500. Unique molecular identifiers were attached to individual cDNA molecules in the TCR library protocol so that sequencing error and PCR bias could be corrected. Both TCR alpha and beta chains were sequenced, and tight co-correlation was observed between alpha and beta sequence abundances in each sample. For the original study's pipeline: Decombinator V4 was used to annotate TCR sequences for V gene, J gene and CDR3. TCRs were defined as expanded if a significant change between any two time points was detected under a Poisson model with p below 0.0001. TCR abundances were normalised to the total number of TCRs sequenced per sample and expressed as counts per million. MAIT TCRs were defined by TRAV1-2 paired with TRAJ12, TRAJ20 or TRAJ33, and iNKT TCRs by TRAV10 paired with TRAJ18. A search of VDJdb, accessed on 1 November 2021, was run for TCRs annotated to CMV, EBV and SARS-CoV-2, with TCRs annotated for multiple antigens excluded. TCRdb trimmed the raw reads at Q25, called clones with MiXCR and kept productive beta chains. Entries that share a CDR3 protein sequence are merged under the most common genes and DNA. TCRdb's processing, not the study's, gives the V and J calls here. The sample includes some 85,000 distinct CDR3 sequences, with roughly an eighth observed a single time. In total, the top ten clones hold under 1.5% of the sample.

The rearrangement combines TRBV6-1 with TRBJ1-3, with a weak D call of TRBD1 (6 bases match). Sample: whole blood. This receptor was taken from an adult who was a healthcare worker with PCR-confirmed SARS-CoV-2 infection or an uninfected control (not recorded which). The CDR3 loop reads CASRGHPRNTIYF. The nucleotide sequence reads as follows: TGTGCCAGCAGGGGACACCCCAGAAACACCATATATTTT.